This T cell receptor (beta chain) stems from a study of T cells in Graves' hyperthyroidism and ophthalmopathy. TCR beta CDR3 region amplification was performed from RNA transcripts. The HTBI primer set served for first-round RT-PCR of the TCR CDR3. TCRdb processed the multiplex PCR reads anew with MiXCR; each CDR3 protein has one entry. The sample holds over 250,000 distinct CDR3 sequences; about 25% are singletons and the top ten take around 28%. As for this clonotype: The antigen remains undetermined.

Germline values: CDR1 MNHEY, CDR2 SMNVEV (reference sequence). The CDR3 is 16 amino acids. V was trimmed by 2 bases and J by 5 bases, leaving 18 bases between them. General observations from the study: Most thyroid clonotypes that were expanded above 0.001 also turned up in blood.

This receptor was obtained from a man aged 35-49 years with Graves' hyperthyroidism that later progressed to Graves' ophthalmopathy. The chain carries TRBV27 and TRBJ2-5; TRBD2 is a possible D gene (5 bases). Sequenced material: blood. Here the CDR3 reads CASSLTRALALETQYF. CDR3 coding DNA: TGTGCCAGCAGTTTAACAAGGGCTCTAGCACTTGAGACCCAGTACTTC.